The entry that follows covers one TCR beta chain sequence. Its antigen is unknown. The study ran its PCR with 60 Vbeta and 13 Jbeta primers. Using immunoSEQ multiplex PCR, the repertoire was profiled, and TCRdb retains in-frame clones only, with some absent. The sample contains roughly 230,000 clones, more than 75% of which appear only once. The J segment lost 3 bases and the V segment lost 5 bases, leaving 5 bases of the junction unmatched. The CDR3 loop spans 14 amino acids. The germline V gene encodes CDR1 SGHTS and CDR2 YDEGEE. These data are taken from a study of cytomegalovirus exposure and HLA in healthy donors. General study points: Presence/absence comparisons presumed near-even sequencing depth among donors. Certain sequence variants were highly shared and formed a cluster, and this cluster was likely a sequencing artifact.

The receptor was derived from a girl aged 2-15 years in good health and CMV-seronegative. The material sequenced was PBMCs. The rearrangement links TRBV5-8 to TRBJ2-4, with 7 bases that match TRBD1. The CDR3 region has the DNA TGTGCCAGCAGTACCGGACAGGTCAAAAACATTCAGTACTTC. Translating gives CASSTGQVKNIQYF.